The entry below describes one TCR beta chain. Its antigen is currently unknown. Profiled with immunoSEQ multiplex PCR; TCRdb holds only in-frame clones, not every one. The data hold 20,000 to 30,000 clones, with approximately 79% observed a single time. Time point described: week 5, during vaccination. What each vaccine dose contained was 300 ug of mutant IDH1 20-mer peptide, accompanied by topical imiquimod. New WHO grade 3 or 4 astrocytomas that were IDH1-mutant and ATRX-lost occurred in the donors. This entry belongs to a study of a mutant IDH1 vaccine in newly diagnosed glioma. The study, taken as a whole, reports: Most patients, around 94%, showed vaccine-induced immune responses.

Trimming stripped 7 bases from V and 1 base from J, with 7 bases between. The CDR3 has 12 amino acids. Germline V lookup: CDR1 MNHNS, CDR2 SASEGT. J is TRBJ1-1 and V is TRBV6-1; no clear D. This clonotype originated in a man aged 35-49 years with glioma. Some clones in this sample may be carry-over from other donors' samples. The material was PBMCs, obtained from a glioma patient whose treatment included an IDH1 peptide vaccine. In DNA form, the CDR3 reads TGTGCCAGCATTCTAGGGAACACTGAAGCTTTCTTT. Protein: CASILGNTEAFF.